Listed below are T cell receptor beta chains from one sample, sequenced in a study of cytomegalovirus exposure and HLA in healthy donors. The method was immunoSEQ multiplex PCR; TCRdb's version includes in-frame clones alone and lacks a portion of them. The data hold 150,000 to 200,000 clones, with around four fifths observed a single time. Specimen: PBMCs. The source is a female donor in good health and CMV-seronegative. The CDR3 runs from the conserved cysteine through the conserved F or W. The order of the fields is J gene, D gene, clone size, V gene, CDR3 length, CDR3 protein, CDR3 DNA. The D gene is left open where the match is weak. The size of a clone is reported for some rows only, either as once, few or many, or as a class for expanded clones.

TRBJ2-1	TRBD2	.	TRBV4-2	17	CASSQETTSGGADEQFF	TGTGCCAGCAGCCAAGAGACAACTAGCGGGGGGGCCGATGAGCAGTTCTTC
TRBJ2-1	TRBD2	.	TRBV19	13	CASSIGGGDEQFF	TGTGCCAGTAGTATCGGGGGGGGCGATGAGCAGTTCTTC
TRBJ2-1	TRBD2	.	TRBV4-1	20	CASSQIGLAGGLSSYNEQFF	TGCGCCAGCAGCCAAATCGGGCTAGCGGGAGGACTAAGCTCCTACAATGAGCAGTTCTTC
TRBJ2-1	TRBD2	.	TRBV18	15	CASSPSGGAYNEQFF	TGTGCCAGCTCGCCAAGCGGGGGGGCCTACAATGAGCAGTTCTTC
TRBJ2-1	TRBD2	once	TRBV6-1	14	CASSAAGAAHEQFF	TGTGCCAGCAGTGCAGCGGGAGCGGCCCATGAGCAGTTCTTC
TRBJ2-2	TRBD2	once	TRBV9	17	CASSVAKLAGYTGELFF	TGTGCCAGCAGCGTAGCAAAACTAGCGGGCTACACCGGGGAGCTGTTTTTT
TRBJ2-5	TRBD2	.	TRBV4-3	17	CASSQELAGVVWETQYF	TGCGCCAGCAGCCAAGAACTAGCGGGGGTCGTTTGGGAGACCCAGTACTTC
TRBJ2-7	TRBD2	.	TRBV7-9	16	CASSPGLAGVDDEQYF	TGTGCCAGCAGCCCGGGACTAGCGGGAGTCGACGACGAGCAGTACTTC
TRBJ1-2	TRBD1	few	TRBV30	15	CAWTGLRTGGSGYTF	TGTGCCTGGACCGGATTAAGGACAGGGGGCTCCGGCTACACCTTC
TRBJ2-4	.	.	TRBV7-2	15	CASSLDNRQKNIQYF	TGTGCCAGCAGCTTAGACAACAGACAAAAAAACATTCAGTACTTC
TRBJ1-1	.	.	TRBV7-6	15	CASSLGAARGTEAFF	TGTGCCAGCAGCTTAGGCGCGGCCAGGGGTACTGAAGCTTTCTTT
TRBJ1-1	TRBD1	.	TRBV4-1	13	CASSQKQGIGAFF	TGCGCCAGCAGCCAGAAACAGGGGATAGGAGCTTTCTTT
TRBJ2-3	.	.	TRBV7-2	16	CASSLAGGANPDTQYF	TGTGCCAGCAGCTTAGCGGGCGGGGCTAACCCAGATACGCAGTATTTT
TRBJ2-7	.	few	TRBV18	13	CASSPPAEYEQYF	TGTGCCAGCTCACCACCGGCCGAATACGAGCAGTACTTC
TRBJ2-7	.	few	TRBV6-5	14	CASSEGGLGYEQYF	TGTGCCAGCAGTGAAGGGGGTTTGGGTTACGAGCAGTACTTC
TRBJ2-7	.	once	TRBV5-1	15	CASSFPSNTLDEQYF	TGCGCCAGCAGCTTTCCTAGCAACACCCTCGACGAGCAGTACTTC
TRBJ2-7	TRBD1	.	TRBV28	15	CASSPRDRVTIEQYF	TGTGCCAGCAGTCCCCGGGACAGGGTAACTATTGAGCAGTACTTC
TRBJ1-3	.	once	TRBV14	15	CASSQTAGSGNTIYF	TGTGCCAGCAGCCAAACCGCGGGGAGTGGAAACACCATATATTTT
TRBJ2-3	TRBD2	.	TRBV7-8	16	CASSYGLAGSTDTQYF	TGTGCCAGCAGTTACGGACTAGCGGGGAGCACAGATACGCAGTATTTT
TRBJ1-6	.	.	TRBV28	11	CASHRGSPLHF	TGTGCCAGTCATCGGGGGTCACCCCTCCACTTT
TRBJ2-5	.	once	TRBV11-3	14	CASSGGGSEKTQYF	TGTGCCAGCAGCGGAGGAGGTTCGGAAAAGACCCAGTACTTC
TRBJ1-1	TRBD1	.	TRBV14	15	CASSQVTGGYTEAFF	TGTGCCAGCAGCCAAGTTACAGGGGGCTACACTGAAGCTTTCTTT
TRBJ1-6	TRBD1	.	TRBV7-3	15	CASSLIGRGDSPLHF	TGTGCCAGCAGCTTGATCGGCAGGGGGGATTCACCCCTCCACTTT
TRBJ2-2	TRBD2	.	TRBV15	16	CATSVRLAASTGELFF	TGTGCCACCAGCGTTCGACTAGCGGCCAGCACCGGGGAGCTGTTTTTT
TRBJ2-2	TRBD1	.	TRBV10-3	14	CAISESTGTGELFF	TGTGCCATCAGTGAGTCGACAGGGACCGGGGAGCTGTTTTTT
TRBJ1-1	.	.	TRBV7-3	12	CASSEAGGEAFF	TGTGCCAGCAGCGAGGCGGGAGGTGAAGCTTTCTTT
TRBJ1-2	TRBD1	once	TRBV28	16	CASSPGQGPGRIGYTF	TGTGCCAGCAGCCCCGGACAGGGGCCAGGCAGAATTGGCTACACCTTC
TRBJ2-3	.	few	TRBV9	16	CASSAPGSAGTDTQYF	TGTGCCAGCAGCGCCCCCGGCTCGGCGGGCACAGATACGCAGTATTTT
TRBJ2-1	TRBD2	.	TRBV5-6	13	CASSRWGEGEQFF	TGTGCCAGCAGCCGGTGGGGGGAGGGTGAGCAGTTCTTC
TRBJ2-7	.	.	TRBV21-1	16	CASRVDREPSSYEQYF	TGTGCCAGCAGAGTCGACAGGGAGCCGAGCTCCTACGAGCAGTACTTC
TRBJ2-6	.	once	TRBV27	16	CASGLTQLIRANVLTF	TGTGCCAGCGGGCTCACACAGCTTATTAGGGCCAACGTCCTGACTTTC
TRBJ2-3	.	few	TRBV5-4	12	CASSLNTDTQYF	TGTGCCAGCAGCCTAAACACAGATACGCAGTATTTT
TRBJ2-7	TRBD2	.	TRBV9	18	CASSAGTSGWGSQYEQYF	TGTGCCAGCAGCGCTGGGACTAGCGGCTGGGGCTCGCAGTACGAGCAGTACTTC
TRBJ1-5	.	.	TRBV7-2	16	CASSLGLPGSNQPQHF	TGTGCCAGCAGCTTAGGGCTACCCGGGAGCAATCAGCCCCAGCATTTT
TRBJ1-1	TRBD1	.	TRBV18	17	CASSPRTGGYGNTEAFF	TGTGCCAGCTCACCACGGACAGGGGGCTATGGGAACACTGAAGCTTTCTTT
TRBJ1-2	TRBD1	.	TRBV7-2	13	CASERQGANGYTF	TGTGCCAGCGAAAGACAGGGGGCCAATGGCTACACCTTC
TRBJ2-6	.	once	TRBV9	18	CASSVGQAPHSGANVLTF	TGTGCCAGCAGCGTAGGACAGGCCCCCCACTCTGGGGCCAACGTCCTGACTTTC
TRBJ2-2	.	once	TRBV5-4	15	CASSTGTISTGELFF	TGTGCCAGCAGCACAGGGACCATTTCCACCGGGGAGCTGTTTTTT
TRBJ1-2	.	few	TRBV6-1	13	CASSRQIDHGYTF	TGTGCCAGCAGTAGACAGATCGACCATGGCTACACCTTC
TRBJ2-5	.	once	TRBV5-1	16	CASSLVGSWDQETQYF	TGCGCCAGCAGCTTGGTGGGCTCGTGGGACCAAGAGACCCAGTACTTC
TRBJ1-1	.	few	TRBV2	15	CANPMGGGGDTEAFF	TGTGCCAACCCTATGGGTGGGGGAGGAGACACTGAAGCTTTCTTT
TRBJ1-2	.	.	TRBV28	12	CAIGGLNYGYTF	TGTGCCATCGGTGGACTAAACTATGGCTACACCTTC
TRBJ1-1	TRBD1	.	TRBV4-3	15	CASSLVGQGTPEAFF	TGCGCCAGCAGCCTTGTGGGACAGGGTACCCCTGAAGCTTTCTTT
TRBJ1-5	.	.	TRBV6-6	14	CASSRGSSNQPQHF	TGTGCCAGCAGCCGAGGATCTAGCAATCAGCCCCAGCATTTT
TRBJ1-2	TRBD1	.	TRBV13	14	CATAPRTGGAGYTF	TGTGCCACCGCCCCTCGGACAGGGGGCGCGGGCTACACCTTC
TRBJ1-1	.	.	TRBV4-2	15	CASSQVVRGQTEAFF	TGTGCCAGCAGCCAAGTTGTTCGAGGACAAACTGAAGCTTTCTTT
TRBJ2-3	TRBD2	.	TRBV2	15	CASSRSGISTDTQYF	TGTGCCAGCAGTCGTAGCGGGATAAGCACAGATACGCAGTATTTT
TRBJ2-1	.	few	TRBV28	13	CASRKQGSNEQFF	TGTGCCAGCAGGAAACAGGGAAGCAATGAGCAGTTCTTC
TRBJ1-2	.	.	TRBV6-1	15	CASSDYLREEYGYTF	TGTGCCAGCAGTGATTACCTCAGGGAGGAATATGGCTACACCTTC
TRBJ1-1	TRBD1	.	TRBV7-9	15	CASSLTGTGDTEAFF	TGTGCCAGCAGCTTAACCGGGACAGGGGACACTGAAGCTTTCTTT